These T cell receptor beta chains were read from a single sample in a study of blood T cells in healthy people across ages. Via MiXCR, TCRdb re-called the 5' RACE reads, giving one row per CDR3 protein. Of roughly 1,500,000 distinct CDR3 sequences listed, roughly 30% are singletons. Sequencing was carried out using blood. Source of these receptors: a woman aged 25-40 years in good health. Each CDR3 is given with its conserved first and last residue. D genes are given only for firm matches.

d_call,j_call,v_call,cdr3_aa
-,TRBJ1-1,TRBV7-9,CASSFEERTEAFF
-,TRBJ1-1,TRBV6-6,CASGKGEAEAFF
TRBD1,TRBJ2-4,TRBV25-1,CASSQGQGPTQYF
TRBD1,TRBJ1-1,TRBV5-1,CASSPRDRGNTEAFF
-,TRBJ2-3,TRBV20-1,CSAKRTVADTQYF
TRBD2,TRBJ2-7,TRBV7-2,CASSLASSSGSMAYEQYF
-,TRBJ2-3,TRBV7-3,CASSLNGGGDTDTQYF
TRBD2,TRBJ2-3,TRBV5-1,CASKGTSGDNTDTQYF
TRBD1,TRBJ2-7,TRBV28,CGPDREITYEQYF
-,TRBJ2-3,TRBV3-1,CASSLLAVGSDTQYF
-,TRBJ1-1,TRBV11-2,CANSARRGYTEAFF
TRBD2,TRBJ2-5,TRBV7-9,CASSLEGGSSETQYF
-,TRBJ2-6,TRBV4-1,CASSQVVGANVLTF
TRBD2,TRBJ2-3,TRBV7-8,CASSPRLAGAVLRTDTQYF
-,TRBJ2-5,TRBV5-5,CASYTPGDPGRAQYF
TRBD2,TRBJ2-7,TRBV20-1,CSATDSGAMTYEQYF
TRBD2,TRBJ2-1,TRBV29-1,CSSLEASGIDEQFF
-,TRBJ1-3,TRBV20-1,CSAPQGSAGNTIYF
TRBD2,TRBJ2-3,TRBV20-1,CSAAPSGKTDTQYF
-,TRBJ2-7,TRBV10-2,CASTFSYEQYF
-,TRBJ1-2,TRBV5-6,CASSPGRGGYGYTF
TRBD1,-,TRBV4-1,CASSQAGQGYEQYF
TRBD2,TRBJ2-7,TRBV12-3/TRBV12-4,CASSLEAGGLPPDEQYF
TRBD2,TRBJ2-7,TRBV10-3,CATEVAGGGEQYF
-,TRBJ2-3,TRBV12-3/TRBV12-4,CASSLGQTNTQYF
-,TRBJ1-5,TRBV5-5,CASSLESTGWNQPQHF
-,TRBJ2-7,TRBV5-1,CASSHPDAYEQYF